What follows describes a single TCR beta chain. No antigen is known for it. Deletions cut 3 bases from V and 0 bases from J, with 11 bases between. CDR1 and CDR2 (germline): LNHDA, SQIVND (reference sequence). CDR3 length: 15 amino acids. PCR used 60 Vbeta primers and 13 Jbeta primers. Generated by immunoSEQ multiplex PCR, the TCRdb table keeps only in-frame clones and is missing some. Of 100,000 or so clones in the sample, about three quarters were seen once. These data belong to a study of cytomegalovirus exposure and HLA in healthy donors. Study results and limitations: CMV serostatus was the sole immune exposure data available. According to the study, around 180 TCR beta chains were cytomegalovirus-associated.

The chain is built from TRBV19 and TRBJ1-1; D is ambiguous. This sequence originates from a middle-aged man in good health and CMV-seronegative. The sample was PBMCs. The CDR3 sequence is CASSILRALNTEAFF. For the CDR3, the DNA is TGTGCCAGTAGTATCTTGCGGGCCTTGAACACTGAAGCTTTCTTT.